This TCR beta chain was identified in a study of T-cell memory formation after mild COVID-19. Study at large: TCR clusters were mostly donor specific.

General study results and limits: Cross-reactive memory seemingly joined, as some responding clones were found in pre-infection memory.

This clonotype was found a few times. The antigen is unknown. Trimming removed 6 bases at V and 8 bases at J, with 28 bases between. The CDR3 runs to 16 residues. Per germline, CDR1 DFQATT and CDR2 SNEGSKA (reference sequence). TCRdb ran MiXCR on the 5' RACE reads and lists one entry per CDR3 protein. The data show under 550,000 distinct CDR3 sequences, around a sixth seen once. The source material was PBMCs or a T cell subset sorted from them (not recorded which). The chain carries TRBV20-1 and TRBJ1-2; D call uncertain. The sequence was collected from an adult woman who had mild COVID-19 (a few samples of this study predate the infection). Cell type and time point are not known. The CDR3 coding sequence is TGCAGTGCACCCGACCTGGGTCAGCTCCCCGGCAAGGGCTACACCTTC. Translating gives CSAPDLGQLPGKGYTF.